These 14 T cell receptor beta chains came from one sample sequenced in a study of blood T cell repertoires in COVID-19 (dated by TCRdb to 2019 to 2021). The protocol used for the library was the immunoSEQ multiplex PCR assay. The clones in this table, taken by TCRdb from immuneACCESS, are in-frame only. Not every clone is retained; where verified, under half of the shortfall comes from an unresolved V gene, and the cause of the rest is unknown. The sample has fewer than 250,000 clones on record, 88% of them singletons. The ten biggest clones cover more than 3% of the sample. The sample consisted of PBMCs or T cells enriched from blood (not recorded which). The receptors come from a woman in her twenties or thirties who had been exposed to COVID-19.

V is TRBV28 and J is TRBJ1-5; TRBD1 matches at 7 bases. This CDR3 comprises 14 residues. The ends lost 6 bases at V and 6 bases at J; junction bases unmatched: 8. Germline values: CDR1 MDHEN, CDR2 SYDVKM. The chain's CDR3 is CASRFQGEGQPQHF. DNA for the CDR3: TGTGCCAGCAGATTCCAGGGGGAAGGTCAGCCCCAGCATTTT.

The chain employs TRBV5-4 and TRBJ1-1; no definite D call. Deletions cut 2 bases from V and 2 bases from J, with 7 bases between. The CDR3 sequence is 13 residues long. Germline V gives CDR1 SGHNT, CDR2 YYREEE (reference sequence). The CDR3 protein is CASSFYRNTEAFF. Written as DNA, the CDR3 is TGTGCCAGCAGCTTTTACAGAAACACTGAAGCTTTCTTT.

V gene TRBV12-5 combines with J gene TRBJ1-3; no firm D call. V lost 4 bases to trimming and J lost 2 bases, with 9 bases between them. The germline V gene has CDR1 LGHNT and CDR2 FRNRAP. This CDR3 comprises 14 residues. The CDR3 sequence: CASGSPVPGNTIYF. The CDR3 DNA follows: TGTGCTAGTGGTTCCCCCGTCCCTGGAAACACCATATATTTT.

The V gene is TRBV28, the J gene TRBJ1-2; D possibly corresponds to TRBD1 (6 bases). Trimming stripped 2 bases from V and 4 bases from J, with 14 bases between. The CDR3 loop spans 15 amino acids. Germline V CDR1 and CDR2: MDHEN, SYDVKM. The chain's CDR3 is CASSLNTAGVYGYTF. In DNA form, the CDR3 reads TGTGCCAGCAGTTTAAATACCGCAGGGGTCTATGGCTACACCTTC.

The chain couples TRBV6-1 to TRBJ2-1; unclear D gene. This CDR3 spans 15 amino acids. From germline, CDR1 is MNHNS and CDR2 SASEGT. Trimming removed 1 base from V and 1 base from J, with 8 bases in between. CDR3 DNA sequence: TGTGCCAGCAGTGAAGGGAGAGGATCCTACAATGAGCAGTTCTTC. Residues: CASSEGRGSYNEQFF.

The genes are TRBV6-5 and TRBJ2-2; 9 bases line up with TRBD1. Trimming took 9 bases from V and 6 from J; bases not matched to a gene: 11. The length of the CDR3 is 15 residues. Looked up from germline, CDR1 is MNHEY and CDR2 is SVGAGI. The CDR3 DNA sequence: TGTGCCAGTTCGTCTCTTTGGACAGGGGCCGGGGAGCTGTTTTTT. Amino acids: CASSSLWTGAGELFF.

V usage is TRBV28 and J usage is TRBJ2-7, with D tentatively TRBD1 (5 bases). The CDR3 loop spans 15 amino acids. The V gene's germline CDR1 is MDHEN and CDR2 SYDVKM. V lost 6 bases and J lost 2, with 17 bases in between. The CDR3 region is CASSPPDDSAYEQYF. The DNA for the CDR3 is TGTGCCAGCAGCCCCCCTGACGACAGCGCCTACGAGCAGTACTTC.

This clone came up a few times. The V gene is TRBV12-3 or TRBV12-4, the J gene TRBJ1-3; a weak D match, TRBD1 (5 bases). Deletions cut 7 bases from V and 1 base from J, with 5 bases between. The CDR3 has 12 residues. The CDR3: CASTGSGNTIYF. In DNA, the CDR3 is TGTGCCAGCACAGGGTCTGGAAACACCATATATTTT.

The V gene is TRBV5-1, the J gene TRBJ1-1; no reliable D call. The CDR3 is 14 amino acids. The germline V gene has CDR1 SGHRS and CDR2 YFSETQ. V shed 0 bases and J shed 3 bases, with 9 bases lying between them. The chain's CDR3 is CASSLAGSYTEAFF. DNA of the CDR3: TGCGCCAGCAGCTTGGCCGGGTCCTACACTGAAGCTTTCTTT.

This clone was picked up a small number of times. J is TRBJ2-1 and V is TRBV5-4; 9 nucleotides align to TRBD2. This CDR3 comprises 13 residues. Trimming took 3 bases from V and 10 from J; bases not matched to a gene: 5. CDR1 SGHNT and CDR2 YYREEE come from the germline V gene (reference sequence). The DNA for the CDR3 is TGTGCCAGCAGCTCCGGGACTAGCAGAGAGCAGTTCTTC. Its protein product is CASSSGTSREQFF.

V usage is TRBV12-5 and J usage is TRBJ2-1; 14 bases line up with TRBD2. The CDR3 has 14 amino acids. V dropped 5 bases and J dropped 9; count of bases not matched to a gene: 3. Per the germline V gene, CDR1 is LGHNT and CDR2 is FRNRAP. CDR3 amino acids: CASGLGLAGGEQFF. The DNA of the CDR3 is TGTGCTAGTGGTCTTGGACTAGCGGGGGGTGAGCAGTTCTTC.

The chain uses TRBV7-6 and TRBJ2-7; 7 bases are shared with TRBD1. CDR1 is SGHVS, CDR2 FNYEAQ, per germline. The CDR3 covers 15 residues. The trim removed 4 bases at V and 5 bases at J, leaving 11 bases unmatched. The DNA for the CDR3 is TGTGCCAGCAGCTCAAAAGGGGGCACCCTCGACGAGCAGTACTTC. It codes for CASSSKGGTLDEQYF.

V and J are TRBV27 and TRBJ2-1; 10 bases are a match to TRBD1. V dropped 8 bases and J dropped 7; count of bases not matched to a gene: 11. CDR1 is MNHEY and CDR2 is SMNVEV in the germline V gene (reference sequence). The CDR3 contains 15 residues. Written as DNA, the CDR3 is TGTGCCAGCGGCCCTGGACAGGGGGTAGGAAATGAGCAGTTCTTC. It yields the protein CASGPGQGVGNEQFF.

The chain is built from TRBV4-1 and TRBJ1-2, with 12 bases identical to TRBD1. J was trimmed by 7 bases and V by 6 bases; bases with no gene match: 3. CDR3 length equals 13 residues. Germline CDR1 is MGHRA and CDR2 is YSYEKL. The CDR3 coding sequence is TGCGCCAGCAGGGGACAGGGGGCTTTTGGCTACACCTTC. Residues: CASRGQGAFGYTF.